A single sample is the source of the 14 T cell receptor beta chains below, sequenced in a study of spatial heterogeneity in lung cancer. TCRdb re-called the 5' RACE reads through MiXCR, storing one row per CDR3 protein. Among about 16,000 distinct CDR3 sequences listed, 5.5% to 7% were seen once. Stated time point: blood at routine non-recurrence follow-up after resection. Sequenced here: PBMCs, sampled at follow-up. These receptors were collected from a male donor with early-stage non-small cell lung cancer.

This clonotype showed up many times. The rearrangement joins TRBV28 to TRBJ2-2; 7 positions agree with TRBD1. The CDR3 covers 15 residues. Trimming at V came to 6 bases and at J to 3 bases, leaving 7 bases not matched to a gene. CDR1 and CDR2 from the germline V gene are MDHEN and SYDVKM. The CDR3 is CASRTTGLHTGELFF. CDR3 coding DNA: TGTGCCAGCAGGACGACAGGGCTGCACACCGGGGAGCTGTTTTTT.

The V gene is TRBV4-3, the J gene TRBJ1-1; 8 bases are a match to TRBD1. This CDR3 is built from 15 residues. V dropped 3 bases and J dropped 2; count of bases not matched to a gene: 5. The germline gives CDR1 LGHNA, CDR2 YSLEER. Here the CDR3 reads CASSQDRVGNTEAFF. In DNA, the CDR3 is TGCGCCAGCAGCCAGGACAGGGTAGGTAACACTGAAGCTTTCTTT.

This clonotype has at least ten counts. In DNA form, the CDR3 reads TGCAGCGTTGTGGGCGGACAAGAGACCCAGTACTTC. It is translated as CSVVGGQETQYF. V gene TRBV29-1 combines with J gene TRBJ2-5; no reliable D call. This CDR3 spans 12 amino acids. The V end was cut by 4 bases, the J end by 2 bases, with 8 bases between. Germline-derived CDR1 and CDR2 are SQVTM and ANQGSEA.

The chain joins TRBV7-9 to TRBJ2-2, with 9 bases that match TRBD2. The CDR3 sequence is 17 residues long. After removal of 7 bases from V and 0 bases from J, the junction contained 9 bases not matched to a gene. CDR1 is SEHNR and CDR2 is FQNEAQ in the germline V gene (reference sequence). The CDR3 reads CASNHRSGRSNTGELFF. CDR3 bases: TGTGCCAGCAACCATAGGAGCGGGAGGTCGAACACCGGGGAGCTGTTTTTT.

V usage is TRBV11-3 and J usage is TRBJ2-7, with TRBD2 as a possible D gene (6 bases). This CDR3 has 13 residues. Deletions cut 4 bases from V and 0 bases from J, with 7 bases between. From germline, CDR1 is SGHNT and CDR2 YENEEA. The CDR3 region has the DNA TGTGCCAGCAGCTCCGGGGGCTCCTACGAGCAGTACTTC. Amino acid sequence: CASSSGGSYEQYF.

There are a few counts of this clonotype. The chain combines TRBV7-4 with TRBJ2-5, with 10 positions matching TRBD2. The V gene's germline CDR1 is SGHVT and CDR2 SQSDAQ. The CDR3 is made up of 14 amino acids. V gave up 5 bases and J gave up 4 bases; unmatched junction bases: 4. The CDR3 protein is CASSRTSGGETQYF. The CDR3 nucleotides read TGTGCCAGCAGCCGGACTAGCGGCGGAGAGACCCAGTACTTC. The entire variable domain, with the rest obtained from reference TRBV7-4 and TRBJ2-5, is as follows: GAGVSQSPRYKVAKRGRDVALRCDSISGHVTLYWYRQTLGQGSEVLTYSQSDAQRDKSGRPSGRFSAERPERSVSTLKIQRTEQGDSAVYLCASSRTSGGETQYFGPGTRLLVL.

This clonotype was recorded at least ten times. The gene calls are TRBV28 and TRBJ2-5; D is uncertain. V lost 6 bases, J lost 5 bases, and 7 bases lay in between. Germline V lookup: CDR1 MDHEN, CDR2 SYDVKM. CDR3 length equals 11 residues. The chain's CDR3 is CASSRLETQYF. The CDR3 nucleotides are TGTGCCAGCAGCCGTTTGGAGACCCAGTACTTC. Full variable domain (remainder filled in from reference TRBV28 and TRBJ2-5): DVKVTQSSRYLVKRTGEKVFLECVQDMDHENMFWYRQDPGLGLRLIYFSYDVKMKEKGDIPEGYSVSREKKERFSLILESASTNQTSMYLCASSRLETQYFGPGTRLLVL.

The sample holds many counts of this clonotype. J is TRBJ2-7 and V is TRBV5-1; 9 bases are shared with TRBD1. The germline V gene encodes CDR1 SGHRS and CDR2 YFSETQ. This CDR3 has 15 amino acids. V lost 4 bases to trimming and J lost 2 bases; unmatched junction nucleotides: 7. The CDR3 spells CASSKGTGSTYEQYF. The CDR3 DNA sequence: TGCGCCAGCAGCAAGGGGACAGGGTCCACCTACGAGCAGTACTTC.

This clonotype was counted at least ten times. The chain is built from TRBV11-2 and TRBJ2-7; possible D gene TRBD1, 5 bases. CDR3 size: 14 residues. V was shortened by 1 base and J by 6 bases, with 13 bases between the two germline ends. The germline V gene has CDR1 SGHAT and CDR2 FQNNGV. CDR3 nucleotide sequence: TGTGCCAGCAGCTTAGCGTCTCTGGGGCTCGAGCAGTACTTC. Translating gives CASSLASLGLEQYF.

This clonotype was recorded a few times. The CDR3 DNA is TGTGCCAGCAGCTCTCGGGGGGCGGATGAGACCCAGTACTTC. This sequence encodes CASSSRGADETQYF. This chain uses TRBV7-8 with TRBJ2-5, with a tentative D call TRBD2 (7 bases). Trimming shortened V by 4 bases and J by 5 bases, and 14 bases separated the two germline ends. The germline gives CDR1 SGHVS, CDR2 FQNEAQ. The CDR3 runs to 14 residues. Using reference TRBV7-8 and TRBJ2-5 for the parts outside the CDR3, the full variable domain is GAGVSQSPRYKVAKRGQDVALRCDPISGHVSLFWYQQALGQGPEFLTYFQNEAQLDKSGLPSDRFFAERPEGSVSTLKIQRTQQEDSAVYLCASSSRGADETQYFGPGTRLLVL.

This clonotype came up many times. The chain couples TRBV14 to TRBJ2-1; 12 nucleotides match TRBD2. Looked up from germline, CDR1 is SGHDN and CDR2 is FVKESK. Germline trimming cut 4 bases from V and 6 bases from J; bases unmatched to any gene: 10. CDR3 length: 17 amino acids. This CDR3 reads CASSPRRLAGVFNEQFF. DNA for the CDR3: TGTGCCAGCAGCCCCAGGAGACTAGCGGGAGTATTCAATGAGCAGTTCTTC.

This chain links TRBV2 with TRBJ2-5, with a weak D call TRBD1 (6 bases). Germline CDR1 and CDR2: SNHLY and FYNNEI. V was shortened by 4 bases and J by 2 bases, with 11 bases between the two germline ends. The CDR3 contains 14 residues. For the CDR3, the DNA is TGTGCCAGCAGTGCGATACAGGGTCAAGAGACCCAGTACTTC. Encoded protein: CASSAIQGQETQYF.

This clonotype appeared many times. This chain connects TRBV10-1 to TRBJ2-3; D possibly corresponds to TRBD2 (6 bases). Germline assignment: CDR1 WNHNN and CDR2 SYGVQD (reference sequence). The V end lost 2 bases, the J end lost 6 bases, and 12 bases lay between the germline ends. The CDR3 is 14 amino acids. The CDR3, as DNA: TGCGCCAGCAGTGAGAGGCGGGATGGGGATACGCAGTATTTT. Translation gives CASSERRDGDTQYF.

This clonotype has a handful of counts. CDR3 sequence: CAWSFSPTQYF. For the CDR3, the DNA is TGTGCCTGGAGCTTTAGTCCTACGCAGTATTTT. This sequence joins TRBV30 and TRBJ2-3; the D is unclear. Germline CDR1 and CDR2: GTSNPN and SVGIG (reference sequence). Trimming took off 3 bases at V and 8 bases at J, with 9 bases between the two ends. This CDR3 has 11 residues. The full variable domain, its missing parts supplied by reference TRBV30 and TRBJ2-3, is SQTIHQWPATLVQPVGSPLSLECTVEGTSNPNLYWYRQAAGRGLQLLFYSVGIGQISSEVPQNLSASRPQDRQFILSSKKLLLSDSGFYLCAWSFSPTQYFGPGTRLTVL.